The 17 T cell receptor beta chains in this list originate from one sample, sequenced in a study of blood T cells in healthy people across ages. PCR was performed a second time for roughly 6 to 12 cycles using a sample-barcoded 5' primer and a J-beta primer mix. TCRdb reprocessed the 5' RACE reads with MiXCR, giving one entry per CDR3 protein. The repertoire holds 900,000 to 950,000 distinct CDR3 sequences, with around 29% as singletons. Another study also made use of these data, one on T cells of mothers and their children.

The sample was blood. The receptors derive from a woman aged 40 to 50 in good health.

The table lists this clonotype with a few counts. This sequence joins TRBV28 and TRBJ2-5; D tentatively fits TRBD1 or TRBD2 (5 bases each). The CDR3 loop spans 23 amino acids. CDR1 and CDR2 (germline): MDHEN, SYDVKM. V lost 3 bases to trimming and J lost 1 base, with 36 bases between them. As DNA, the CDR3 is TGTGCCAGCAGTTTTCCTGTCAGCCCCCACAGGAGGCTAGTAACTCCAAGCCAAGAGACCCAGTACTTC. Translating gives CASSFPVSPHRRLVTPSQETQYF. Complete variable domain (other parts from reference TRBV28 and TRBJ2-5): DVKVTQSSRYLVKRTGEKVFLECVQDMDHENMFWYRQDPGLGLRLIYFSYDVKMKEKGDIPEGYSVSREKKERFSLILESASTNQTSMYLCASSFPVSPHRRLVTPSQETQYFGPGTRLLVL.

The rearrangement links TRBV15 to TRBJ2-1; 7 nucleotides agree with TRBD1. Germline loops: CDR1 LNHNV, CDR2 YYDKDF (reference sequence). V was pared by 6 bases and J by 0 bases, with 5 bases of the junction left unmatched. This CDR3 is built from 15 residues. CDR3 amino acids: CATRSDRSSYNEQFF. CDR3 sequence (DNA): TGTGCCACCAGATCGGACAGGAGCTCCTACAATGAGCAGTTCTTC.

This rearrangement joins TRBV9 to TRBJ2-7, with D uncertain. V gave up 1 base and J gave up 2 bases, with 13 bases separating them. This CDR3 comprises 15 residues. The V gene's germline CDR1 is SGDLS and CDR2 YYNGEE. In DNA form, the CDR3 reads TGTGCCAGCAGCGTATACCCCTGGGGTACCTACGAGCAGTACTTC. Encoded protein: CASSVYPWGTYEQYF.

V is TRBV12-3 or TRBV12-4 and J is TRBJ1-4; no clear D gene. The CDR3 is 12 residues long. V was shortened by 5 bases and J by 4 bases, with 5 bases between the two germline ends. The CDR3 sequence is CASSAINEKLFF. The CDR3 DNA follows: TGTGCCAGCAGTGCGATTAATGAAAAACTGTTTTTT.

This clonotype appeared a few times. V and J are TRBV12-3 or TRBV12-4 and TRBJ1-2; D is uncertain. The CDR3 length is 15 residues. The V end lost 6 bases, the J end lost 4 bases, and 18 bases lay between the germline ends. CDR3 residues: CASSPSPLLGYGYTF. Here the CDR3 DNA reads TGTGCCAGCAGCCCCTCGCCATTACTAGGCTATGGCTACACCTTC.

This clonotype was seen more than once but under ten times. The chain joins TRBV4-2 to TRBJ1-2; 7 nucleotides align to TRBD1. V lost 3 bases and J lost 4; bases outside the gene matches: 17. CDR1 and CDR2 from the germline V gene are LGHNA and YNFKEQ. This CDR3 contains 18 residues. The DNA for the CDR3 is TGTGCCAGCAGCCAGCTTACCCCGGGACAGATCTTAGGCTATGGCTACACCTTC. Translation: CASSQLTPGQILGYGYTF.

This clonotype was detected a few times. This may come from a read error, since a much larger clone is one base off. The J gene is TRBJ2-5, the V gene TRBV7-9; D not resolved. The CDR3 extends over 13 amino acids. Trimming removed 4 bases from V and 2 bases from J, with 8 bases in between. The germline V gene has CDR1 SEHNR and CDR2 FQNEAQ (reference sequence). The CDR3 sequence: CASSWELQETQYF. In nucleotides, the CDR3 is TGTGCCAGCAGCTGGGAACTTCAAGAGACCCAGTACTTC.

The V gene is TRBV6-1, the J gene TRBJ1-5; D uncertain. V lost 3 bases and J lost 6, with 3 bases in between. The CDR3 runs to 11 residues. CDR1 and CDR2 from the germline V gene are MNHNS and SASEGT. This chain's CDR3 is CASSDFQPQHF. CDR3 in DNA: TGTGCCAGCAGTGATTTTCAGCCCCAGCATTTT.

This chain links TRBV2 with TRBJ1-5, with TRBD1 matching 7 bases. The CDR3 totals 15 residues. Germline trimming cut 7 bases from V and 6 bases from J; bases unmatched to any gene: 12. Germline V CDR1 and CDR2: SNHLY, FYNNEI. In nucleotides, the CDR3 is TGTGCCAGCACCACCGCCCCGGGACAGAGTCAGCCCCAGCATTTT. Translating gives CASTTAPGQSQPQHF.

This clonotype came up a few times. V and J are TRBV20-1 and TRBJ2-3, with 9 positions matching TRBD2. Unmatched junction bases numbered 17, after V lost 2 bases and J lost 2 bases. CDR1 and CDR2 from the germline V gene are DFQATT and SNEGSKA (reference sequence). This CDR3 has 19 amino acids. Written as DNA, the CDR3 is TGCAGTGCTAGAATCGCGCTAGCGGGGACCCCCCTTGCCACAGATACGCAGTATTTT. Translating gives CSARIALAGTPLATDTQYF.

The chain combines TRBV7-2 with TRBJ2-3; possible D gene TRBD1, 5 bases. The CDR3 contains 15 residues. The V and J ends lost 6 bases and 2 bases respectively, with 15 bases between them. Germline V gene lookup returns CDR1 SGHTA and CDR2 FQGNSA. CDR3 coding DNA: TGTGCCAGCAGTCGAGCCAGGGTTTACACAGATACGCAGTATTTT. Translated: CASSRARVYTDTQYF.

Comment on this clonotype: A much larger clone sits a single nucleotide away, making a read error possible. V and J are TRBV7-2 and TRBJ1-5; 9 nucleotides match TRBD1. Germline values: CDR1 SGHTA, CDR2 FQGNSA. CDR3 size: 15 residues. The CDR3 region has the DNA TGTGCCGGCAGCCCACGGACAGGGGAAAATCAGCCCCAGCATTTT. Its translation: CAGSPRTGENQPQHF.

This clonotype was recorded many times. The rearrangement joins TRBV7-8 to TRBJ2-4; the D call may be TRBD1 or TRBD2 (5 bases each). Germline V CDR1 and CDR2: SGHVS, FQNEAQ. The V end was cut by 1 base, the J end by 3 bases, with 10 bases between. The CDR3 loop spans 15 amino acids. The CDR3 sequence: CASSLGGSGKNIQYF. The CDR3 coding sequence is TGTGCCAGCAGCTTAGGGGGGTCAGGCAAAAACATTCAGTACTTC.

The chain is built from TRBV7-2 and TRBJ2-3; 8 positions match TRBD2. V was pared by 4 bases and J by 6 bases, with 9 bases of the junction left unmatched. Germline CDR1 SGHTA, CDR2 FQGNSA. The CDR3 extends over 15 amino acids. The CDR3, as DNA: TGTGCCAGCAGCTCAGCGATTGGCGGGGGGGATACGCAGTATTTT. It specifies CASSSAIGGGDTQYF. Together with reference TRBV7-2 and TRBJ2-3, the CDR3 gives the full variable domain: GAGVSQSPSNKVTEKGKDVELRCDPISGHTALYWYRQSLGQGLEFLIYFQGNSAPDKSGLPSDRFSAERTGGSVSTLTIQRTQQEDSAVYLCASSSAIGGGDTQYFGPGTRLTVL.

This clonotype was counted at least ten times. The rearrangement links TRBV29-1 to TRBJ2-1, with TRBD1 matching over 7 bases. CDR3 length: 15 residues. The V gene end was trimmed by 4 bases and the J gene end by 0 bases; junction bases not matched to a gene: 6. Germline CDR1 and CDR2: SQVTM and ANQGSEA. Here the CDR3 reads CSVVRWDSSYNEQFF. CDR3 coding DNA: TGCAGCGTTGTTCGATGGGACAGCTCCTACAATGAGCAGTTCTTC.

Written as DNA, the CDR3 is TGCAGTGTATCGCCCCACTATGGCTACACCTTC. This codes for CSVSPHYGYTF. The chain carries TRBV20-1 and TRBJ1-2; D ambiguous. V dropped 7 bases and J dropped 3 bases, with 9 bases sitting between them. The length of the CDR3 is 11 residues. Germline V CDR1 and CDR2: DFQATT, SNEGSKA (reference sequence).

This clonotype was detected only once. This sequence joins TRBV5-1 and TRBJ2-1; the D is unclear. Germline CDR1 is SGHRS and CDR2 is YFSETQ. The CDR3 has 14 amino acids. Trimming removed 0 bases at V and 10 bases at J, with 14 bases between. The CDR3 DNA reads TGCGCCAGCAGCTTGGTAACAAGGACCGACGAGCAGTTCTTC. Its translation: CASSLVTRTDEQFF. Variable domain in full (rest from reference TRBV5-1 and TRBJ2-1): KAGVTQTPRYLIKTRGQQVTLSCSPISGHRSVSWYQQTPGQGLQFLFEYFSETQRNKGNFPGRFSGRQFSNSRSEMNVSTLELGDSALYLCASSLVTRTDEQFFGPGTRLTVL.